These 25 T cell receptor beta chains share one sample of origin, sequenced in a study of Ad26.COV2.S vaccination and SARS-CoV-2 variants. Treatment defined: 15 to 20 received Ad26.COV2.S at low or high dose, single or two shots; about 5 received placebo; per-sample allocation not given. Day 63 following the first vaccine or placebo injection was when the samples were taken. Here immunoSEQ multiplex PCR was the method, and the copy in TCRdb shows in-frame clones only, minus some. The sample holds 400,000 to 450,000 clones, about 93% seen once. The source material was peripheral blood, sampled in a trial of Ad26.COV2.S vaccine versus placebo. Every receptor here comes from a person between 18 and 65 years old who received the Ad26.COV2.S COVID-19 vaccine or a placebo.

The V gene is TRBV27, the J gene TRBJ2-2; D is uncertain. This CDR3 spans 13 amino acids. V shed 4 bases and J shed 5 bases, with 8 bases lying between them. Germline V gives CDR1 MNHEY, CDR2 SMNVEV (reference sequence). The CDR3: CASSSILTGELFF. CDR3 coding DNA: TGTGCCAGCAGTTCCATTCTGACCGGGGAGCTGTTTTTT.

V usage is TRBV4-2 and J usage is TRBJ1-1; TRBD1 aligns across 7 bases. The V segment lost 1 base and the J segment 9 bases; nucleotides outside the gene matches: 8. The CDR3 has 14 amino acids. CDR1 and CDR2 from the germline V gene are LGHNA and YNFKEQ. Written as DNA, the CDR3 is TGTGCCAGCAGCCAAGGACAGGGTTCGGTTAAAGCTTTCTTT. It specifies CASSQGQGSVKAFF.

The V and J genes are TRBV4-1 and TRBJ2-5; D might be TRBD1 (5 bases). Germline V gene lookup returns CDR1 MGHRA and CDR2 YSYEKL. CDR3 size: 13 residues. V was pared by 3 bases and J by 2 bases, with 7 bases between. The CDR3 region is CASSHRTQETQYF. In nucleotides, the CDR3 is TGCGCCAGCAGCCATAGGACACAAGAGACCCAGTACTTC.

This chain connects TRBV5-1 to TRBJ2-7; TRBD1 matches at 7 bases. Germline V lookup: CDR1 SGHRS, CDR2 YFSETQ. The CDR3 loop spans 13 amino acids. V lost 2 bases to trimming and J lost 6 bases; unmatched junction nucleotides: 5. The CDR3 bases are TGCGCCAGCAGCTTATATGGGACAGTCGAGCAGTACTTC. This translates into CASSLYGTVEQYF.

CDR3 residues: CASSLYAQPQHF. CDR3 DNA sequence: TGTGCCAGCAGCTTGTATGCCCAGCCCCAGCATTTT. This chain links TRBV5-5 with TRBJ1-5; D unresolved. The germline CDR1 and CDR2 sequences are SGHKS and YYEKEE (reference sequence). The CDR3 runs to 12 residues. V was cut by 1 base and J by 7 bases, with 6 bases left in between.

The chain is built from TRBV30 and TRBJ2-1, with no clear D. Trimming took off 1 base at V and 6 bases at J, with 16 bases between the two ends. Germline loops: CDR1 GTSNPN, CDR2 SVGIG (reference sequence). The CDR3 sequence is 15 residues long. CDR3 protein: CAWSGLGSLGNEQFF. CDR3 coding DNA: TGTGCCTGGAGTGGCCTAGGGTCTTTGGGCAATGAGCAGTTCTTC.

J is TRBJ2-1 and V is TRBV5-1, with 11 nucleotides matching TRBD1. The CDR3 loop spans 15 amino acids. Germline V gene lookup returns CDR1 SGHRS and CDR2 YFSETQ. V shed 3 bases, J shed 3 bases, and the junction held 2 bases outside the gene matches. In nucleotides, the CDR3 is TGCGCCAGCAGCTCGGGGACAGGGGGCTACAATGAGCAGTTCTTC. Amino acids: CASSSGTGGYNEQFF. The whole variable domain, remainder taken from reference TRBV5-1 and TRBJ2-1, is KAGVTQTPRYLIKTRGQQVTLSCSPISGHRSVSWYQQTPGQGLQFLFEYFSETQRNKGNFPGRFSGRQFSNSRSEMNVSTLELGDSALYLCASSSGTGGYNEQFFGPGTRLTVL.

The genes are TRBV7-2 and TRBJ2-1; D is unresolved. Germline CDR1 and CDR2: SGHTA and FQGNSA. V shed 2 bases and J shed 0 bases, with 14 bases lying between them. The length of the CDR3 is 17 residues. The CDR3 reads CASSLSSLYGSYNEQFF. CDR3 nucleotide sequence: TGTGCCAGCAGCTTATCTTCCCTCTACGGCTCCTACAATGAGCAGTTCTTC.

The V gene is TRBV30, the J gene TRBJ1-2; 9 positions match TRBD1. Germline V gives CDR1 GTSNPN, CDR2 SVGIG (reference sequence). The junction had 11 bases not matched to a gene; V was cut back by 2 bases and J by 4 bases. The CDR3 has 16 residues. The CDR3 spells CAWSPPGQGISYGYTF. Here the CDR3 DNA reads TGTGCCTGGAGTCCTCCGGGACAGGGAATTTCCTATGGCTACACCTTC.

The chain is built from TRBV9 and TRBJ2-7; D uncertain. The CDR3 is 15 amino acids. CDR1 is SGDLS, CDR2 YYNGEE, per germline. Trimming stripped 0 bases from V and 6 bases from J, with 16 bases between. As DNA, the CDR3 is TGTGCCAGCAGCGTAGAGGCGGCTGGGGTATCCGAGCAGTACTTC. Residues: CASSVEAAGVSEQYF.

This chain joins TRBV27 and TRBJ2-1, with TRBD1 identical over 10 bases. The V segment lost 1 base and the J segment 2 bases; nucleotides outside the gene matches: 2. Germline V lookup: CDR1 MNHEY, CDR2 SMNVEV (reference sequence). CDR3 size: 16 residues. DNA for the CDR3: TGTGCCAGCAGTTTATTGGGACAGGGGCCCTACAATGAGCAGTTCTTC. Translated: CASSLLGQGPYNEQFF.

The rearrangement uses TRBV9 and TRBJ2-5, with 11 positions matching TRBD1. This CDR3 region has 15 residues. Trimming took 0 bases from V and 5 from J; bases not matched to a gene: 3. Germline V gene data show CDR1 as SGDLS and CDR2 as YYNGEE. The CDR3 DNA reads as TGTGCCAGCAGCGTAGGGACAGGGGGCAGGGAGACCCAGTACTTC. This translates into CASSVGTGGRETQYF.

The rearrangement uses TRBV19 and TRBJ2-1; 7 nucleotides line up with TRBD2. The CDR3 is 14 residues long. Germline values: CDR1 LNHDA, CDR2 SQIVND (reference sequence). Trimming cost V 5 bases and J 3 bases; bases outside gene matches: 4. The CDR3 DNA follows: TGTGCCAGTAGTGTCCAGCGGGACTACAATGAGCAGTTCTTC. Residues: CASSVQRDYNEQFF.

The chain has TRBV29-1 and TRBJ2-1, with a weak D call TRBD2 (7 bases). The CDR3 extends over 14 amino acids. With 4 bases removed from V and 2 bases from J, the gap between germline ends came to 12 bases. CDR1 and CDR2 from the germline V gene are SQVTM and ANQGSEA. The CDR3 loop is CSVVRGGAYNEQFF. The CDR3, as DNA: TGCAGCGTTGTAAGGGGGGGCGCCTACAATGAGCAGTTCTTC.

The chain employs TRBV27 and TRBJ2-1; D ambiguous. The length of the CDR3 is 16 residues. The V gene's germline CDR1 is MNHEY and CDR2 SMNVEV (reference sequence). V was cut by 1 base and J by 0 bases, with 10 bases left in between. DNA of the CDR3: TGTGCCAGCAGTTTATGGTCGGAACCCTCCTACAATGAGCAGTTCTTC. This encodes CASSLWSEPSYNEQFF.

The J gene is TRBJ2-2, the V gene TRBV27; D perhaps matches TRBD2 (6 bases). This CDR3 contains 15 residues. The ends were cut back, 4 bases at V and 3 bases at J, with 12 bases in the middle. Germline V gene sequence: CDR1 MNHEY, CDR2 SMNVEV (reference sequence). CDR3 sequence: CASSSPGLDTGELFF. The DNA for the CDR3 is TGTGCCAGCAGTTCGCCGGGACTCGACACCGGGGAGCTGTTTTTT.

The count of this clone is one. V is TRBV7-9 and J is TRBJ2-5; TRBD1 is a possible D gene (6 bases). The CDR3 length is 14 residues. Germline CDR1 and CDR2: SEHNR and FQNEAQ (reference sequence). V was shortened by 5 bases and J by 5 bases, with 15 bases between the two germline ends. The CDR3 loop reads CASSHQGNWETQYF. Here the CDR3 DNA reads TGTGCCAGCAGCCATCAGGGGAATTGGGAGACCCAGTACTTC.

This clone was observed a single time. The gene calls are TRBV5-1 and TRBJ2-7; tentative D call: TRBD1 (5 bases). The length of the CDR3 is 16 residues. The V end lost 0 bases, the J end lost 1 base, and 14 bases lay between the germline ends. Germline V gene sequence: CDR1 SGHRS, CDR2 YFSETQ. CDR3 DNA sequence: TGCGCCAGCAGCTTGGCCCCCCGGACAAGTTCCTACGAGCAGTACTTC. It is translated as CASSLAPRTSSYEQYF.

V gene TRBV19 combines with J gene TRBJ1-5, with TRBD1 as a possible D gene (6 bases). This CDR3 has 16 amino acids. Trimming pared 5 bases from V and 1 base from J, leaving 15 bases between. The V gene's germline CDR1 is LNHDA and CDR2 SQIVND (reference sequence). CDR3 region: CASSDSGQGSNQPQHF. The CDR3 nucleotides are TGTGCCAGTAGTGACAGCGGGCAGGGGAGCAATCAGCCCCAGCATTTT.

The chain joins TRBV27 to TRBJ2-7; 13 bases line up with TRBD2. The CDR3 sequence is 14 residues long. Germline V gene lookup returns CDR1 MNHEY and CDR2 SMNVEV (reference sequence). With 4 bases clipped from V and 7 bases from J, the junction kept 4 bases outside the gene matches. The CDR3 here is CASSSTSGRLEQYF. The CDR3 coding sequence is TGTGCCAGCAGTTCGACTAGCGGGAGGTTAGAGCAGTACTTC.

This clone was seen more than once but under ten times. The rearrangement links TRBV28 to TRBJ1-3, with D uncertain. This CDR3 has 13 residues. Germline assignment: CDR1 MDHEN and CDR2 SYDVKM. V was clipped by 5 bases and J by 2 bases, with 7 bases between them. CDR3 sequence: CASSRVAGNTIYF. CDR3 nucleotide sequence: TGTGCCAGCAGTCGGGTGGCTGGAAACACCATATATTTT.

The J gene is TRBJ2-7, the V gene TRBV5-1; 7 nucleotides agree with TRBD2. Looked up from germline, CDR1 is SGHRS and CDR2 is YFSETQ. The CDR3 contains 16 residues. Unmatched junction bases numbered 6, after V lost 0 bases and J lost 0 bases. The CDR3 loop reads CASSLAGGLASYEQYF. As DNA, the CDR3 is TGCGCCAGCAGCTTGGCCGGGGGGTTGGCCTCCTACGAGCAGTACTTC.

V usage is TRBV3-1 (or the pseudogene TRBV3-2) and J usage is TRBJ2-7, with D possibly TRBD2 on 6 matching bases. The germline gives CDR1 LGHDT, CDR2 YNNKEL (reference sequence). Trimming cost V 4 bases and J 2 bases, with 15 bases left between them. The CDR3 is 15 residues long. CDR3 protein: CASSPSWGETYEQYF. CDR3 DNA sequence: TGTGCCAGCAGCCCATCTTGGGGGGAGACCTACGAGCAGTACTTC.

CDR3 sequence (DNA): TGTGCCAGCAGTCAGAGGCAGACGCAGTACTTC. It yields the protein CASSQRQTQYF. The chain joins TRBV7-2 to TRBJ2-7, with D unresolved. The CDR3 runs to 11 residues. V was trimmed by 6 bases and J by 9 bases, leaving 12 bases between them. Germline loops: CDR1 SGHTA, CDR2 FQGNSA.

The chain has TRBV5-1 and TRBJ2-1; TRBD2 matches at 9 bases. The CDR3 has 16 amino acids. V lost 3 bases to trimming and J lost 0 bases; unmatched junction nucleotides: 4. Looked up from germline, CDR1 is SGHRS and CDR2 is YFSETQ. CDR3 in amino acids: CASSYNSGSSYNEQFF. The CDR3 region has the DNA TGCGCCAGCAGCTACAATAGCGGGAGCTCCTACAATGAGCAGTTCTTC. Combining the CDR3 with reference TRBV5-1 and TRBJ2-1 gives the whole variable domain KAGVTQTPRYLIKTRGQQVTLSCSPISGHRSVSWYQQTPGQGLQFLFEYFSETQRNKGNFPGRFSGRQFSNSRSEMNVSTLELGDSALYLCASSYNSGSSYNEQFFGPGTRLTVL.